One sample yielded the 29 T cell receptor beta chains listed below, sequenced in a study of blood T cell repertoires in COVID-19. Method: immunoSEQ multiplex PCR; TCRdb's copy keeps in-frame clones and lacks some. The sample lists some 96,000 clones, over 65% occurring once. The specimen sequenced was peripheral blood. The receptors here all came from a human donor in a cohort sampled during active COVID-19.

The genes are TRBV5-4 and TRBJ2-1; 10 positions agree with TRBD2. Germline V gives CDR1 SGHNT, CDR2 YYREEE (reference sequence). CDR3 length: 14 residues. Germline trimming cut 2 bases from V and 6 bases from J; bases unmatched to any gene: 2. The CDR3 sequence is CASSLGLAVNEQFF. The CDR3 nucleotides are TGTGCCAGCAGCTTAGGACTAGCGGTCAATGAGCAGTTCTTC.

The chain links TRBV30 to TRBJ1-5, with D tentatively TRBD1 (6 bases). With 5 bases removed from V and 2 bases from J, the gap between germline ends came to 16 bases. Germline V CDR1 and CDR2: GTSNPN, SVGIG (reference sequence). The CDR3 has 15 residues. The CDR3 loop reads CAWDWGGEGNQPQHF. In nucleotides, the CDR3 is TGTGCCTGGGACTGGGGGGGCGAGGGCAATCAGCCCCAGCATTTT.

The chain recombines TRBV5-4 with TRBJ2-1; TRBD2 matches at 12 bases. The germline V gene encodes CDR1 SGHNT and CDR2 YYREEE (reference sequence). CDR3 length: 19 residues. After removal of 0 bases from V and 0 bases from J, the junction contained 7 bases not matched to a gene. The CDR3 sequence: CASSLGTSGALSSYNEQFF. The CDR3 bases are TGTGCCAGCAGCTTGGGGACTAGCGGGGCCCTGAGCTCCTACAATGAGCAGTTCTTC.

The chain combines TRBV11-2 with TRBJ2-5; maybe TRBD1 (6 bases). The CDR3 consists of 14 residues. Germline V lookup: CDR1 SGHAT, CDR2 FQNNGV. V was cut by 1 base and J by 2 bases, with 8 bases left in between. The CDR3 spells CASSLAGTQETQYF. The DNA for the CDR3 is TGTGCCAGCAGCTTAGCGGGGACACAAGAGACCCAGTACTTC.

The chain employs TRBV5-6 and TRBJ2-7; 8 positions match TRBD1. The J segment lost 1 base and the V segment lost 0 bases, leaving 9 bases of the junction unmatched. CDR3 length: 17 amino acids. Per germline, CDR1 SGHDT and CDR2 YYEEEE. CDR3 protein: CASSLVDRGAPSYEQYF. The CDR3 nucleotides are TGTGCCAGCAGCTTGGTAGACAGGGGCGCTCCTTCCTACGAGCAGTACTTC.

This clone was recorded once. V usage is TRBV5-1 and J usage is TRBJ1-4, with a tentative D call TRBD1 (6 bases). Trimming removed 7 bases at V and 3 bases at J, with 16 bases between. This CDR3 region has 15 residues. The germline V gene encodes CDR1 SGHRS and CDR2 YFSETQ. The chain's CDR3 is CASRAQGNSNEKLFF. In nucleotides, the CDR3 is TGCGCCAGCCGCGCTCAGGGGAATTCTAATGAAAAACTGTTTTTT.

The chain employs TRBV5-1 and TRBJ2-1; 9 bases match TRBD2. From germline, CDR1 is SGHRS and CDR2 YFSETQ. V gave up 2 bases and J gave up 6 bases; unmatched junction bases: 15. The CDR3 length is 18 residues. The CDR3 loop is CASSFLSRGGGLANEQFF. The CDR3 DNA sequence: TGCGCCAGCAGCTTCCTATCCCGCGGGGGGGGTCTTGCCAATGAGCAGTTCTTC.

This clone was observed once. CDR3 in amino acids: CASSDRGLSSYEQYF. Here the CDR3 DNA reads TGTGCCAGCAGTGACAGGGGCCTCAGCTCCTACGAGCAGTACTTC. The chain employs TRBV2 and TRBJ2-7; perhaps TRBD1 as D (6 bases). Trimming pared 3 bases from V and 0 bases from J, leaving 12 bases between. CDR3 length equals 15 residues. Germline loops: CDR1 SNHLY, CDR2 FYNNEI.

The V gene is TRBV18, the J gene TRBJ2-1; D not resolved. CDR1 is KGHSH and CDR2 is LQKENI in the germline V gene. With 5 bases removed from V and 11 bases from J, the gap between germline ends came to 7 bases. CDR3 length: 10 amino acids. CDR3 region: CASSALQQFF. DNA of the CDR3: TGTGCCAGCTCAGCCCTACAGCAGTTCTTC. The full variable domain, with the rest looked up from reference TRBV18 and TRBJ2-1, is NAGVMQNPRHLVRRRGQEARLRCSPMKGHSHVYWYRQLPEEGLKFMVYLQKENIIDESGMPKERFSAEFPKEGPSILRIQQVVRGDSAAYFCASSALQQFFGPGTRLTVL.

This clone was seen more than once but under ten times. This rearrangement joins TRBV30 to TRBJ1-5; 7 nucleotides agree with TRBD1. Germline V CDR1 and CDR2: GTSNPN, SVGIG (reference sequence). V was clipped by 4 bases and J by 0 bases; unmatched bases: 15. The CDR3 is made up of 18 amino acids. The CDR3 reads CAWTQTPDRPYSNQPQHF. The CDR3 bases are TGTGCCTGGACTCAGACCCCGGACAGGCCTTATAGCAATCAGCCCCAGCATTTT.

J is TRBJ2-5 and V is TRBV7-9, with 9 nucleotides matching TRBD1. With 4 bases clipped from V and 5 bases from J, the junction kept 5 bases outside the gene matches. The CDR3 extends over 14 amino acids. CDR1 SEHNR and CDR2 FQNEAQ come from the germline V gene (reference sequence). CDR3 region: CASSSGTGFETQYF. CDR3 sequence (DNA): TGTGCCAGCAGCTCCGGGACAGGGTTCGAGACCCAGTACTTC.

V and J are TRBV19 and TRBJ2-1, with 7 bases matching TRBD2. The CDR3 loop spans 15 amino acids. Germline assignment: CDR1 LNHDA and CDR2 SQIVND (reference sequence). V gave up 3 bases and J gave up 6 bases; unmatched junction bases: 8. CDR3 in amino acids: CASSIPRTSLNEQFF. The CDR3, as DNA: TGTGCCAGTAGTATTCCCCGGACTAGTCTCAATGAGCAGTTCTTC.

The rearrangement uses TRBV5-1 and TRBJ2-3, with 10 bases that match TRBD2. The CDR3 sequence is 16 residues long. V shed 0 bases, J shed 5 bases, and the junction held 6 bases outside the gene matches. Germline V gene sequence: CDR1 SGHRS, CDR2 YFSETQ. The CDR3 nucleotides read TGCGCCAGCAGCTTGGTGGTAGCGGGGGGCAGAGATACGCAGTATTTT. Protein product: CASSLVVAGGRDTQYF.

The chain employs TRBV19 and TRBJ1-5, with TRBD1 matching over 11 bases. The germline gives CDR1 LNHDA, CDR2 SQIVND (reference sequence). The CDR3 sequence is 17 residues long. V gave up 3 bases and J gave up 2 bases; unmatched junction bases: 6. DNA for the CDR3: TGTGCCAGTAGTATTCGGACAGGGGGCATCGGCAATCAGCCCCAGCATTTT. This translates into CASSIRTGGIGNQPQHF.

This clone was seen a handful of times. The rearrangement uses TRBV11-2 and TRBJ2-5; possible D gene TRBD2, 6 bases. Deletions cut 6 bases from V and 5 bases from J, with 16 bases between. This CDR3 contains 14 residues. In germline, CDR1 is SGHAT, CDR2 FQNNGV. CDR3 sequence: CASRKWVEGETQYF. The DNA of the CDR3 is TGTGCCAGCAGAAAATGGGTGGAGGGGGAGACCCAGTACTTC.

The chain recombines TRBV3-1 (or the pseudogene TRBV3-2) with TRBJ2-7; TRBD2 matches 9 bases. Trimming cost V 0 bases and J 9 bases; bases outside gene matches: 6. Germline CDR1 is LGHDT and CDR2 is YNNKEL (reference sequence). The CDR3 length is 14 residues. Here the CDR3 DNA reads TGTGCCAGCAGCCAAGATGGTAGCGGGAGAGTGCAGTACTTC. This translates into CASSQDGSGRVQYF.

The V call is TRBV6-6, the J call TRBJ1-1; 9 nucleotides agree with TRBD1. CDR3 length equals 15 residues. With V trimmed by 6 bases and J by 0 bases, 5 bases remained unmatched. CDR1 is MNHNY, CDR2 SVGAGI, per germline (reference sequence). For the CDR3, the DNA is TGTGCCAGCAGGCGCGGACAGGGGCTGAACACTGAAGCTTTCTTT. Protein sequence: CASRRGQGLNTEAFF.

The rearrangement uses TRBV19 and TRBJ2-1; 9 bases are shared with TRBD2. This CDR3 has 16 residues. Germline V lookup: CDR1 LNHDA, CDR2 SQIVND (reference sequence). V shed 1 base, J shed 5 bases, and the junction held 6 bases outside the gene matches. The CDR3 nucleotides are TGTGCCAGTAGTATAGGGGCCGGGACTAGCCACAATGAGCAGTTCTTC. Translated, it gives CASSIGAGTSHNEQFF.

CDR3 DNA sequence: TGCGCCAGCAGTCACGGGACAGGGGATGAAAAACTGTTTTTT. Translation: CASSHGTGDEKLFF. The rearrangement uses TRBV23-1 and TRBJ1-4; TRBD1 matches at 10 bases. Being an ORF, TRBV23-1 has a function that is uncertain. This CDR3 spans 14 amino acids. V dropped 3 bases and J dropped 6; count of bases not matched to a gene: 1.

This clone was seen once. The V call is TRBV15, the J call TRBJ1-1; 7 bases align to TRBD1. This CDR3 has 14 amino acids. Germline-derived CDR1 and CDR2 are LNHNV and YYDKDF (reference sequence). V dropped 3 bases and J dropped 5; count of bases not matched to a gene: 6. The CDR3 DNA follows: TGTGCCACCAGCAGTGACAGGGTGAGAACTGAAGCTTTCTTT. Protein product: CATSSDRVRTEAFF.

This clone was seen more than once but under ten times. The J gene is TRBJ1-5, the V gene TRBV30, with D possibly being TRBD1 (5 bases). Germline V gene sequence: CDR1 GTSNPN, CDR2 SVGIG (reference sequence). The CDR3 extends over 13 amino acids. Trimming took off 4 bases at V and 3 bases at J, with 10 bases between the two ends. The CDR3 nucleotides are TGTGCCTGGACCGACAGAAACAATCAGCCCCAGCATTTT. The encoded protein is CAWTDRNNQPQHF.

The chain employs TRBV4-1 and TRBJ2-3; 12 nucleotides match TRBD2. Germline V gene data show CDR1 as MGHRA and CDR2 as YSYEKL. With V trimmed by 3 bases and J by 0 bases, 10 bases remained unmatched. The CDR3 sequence is 19 residues long. Here the CDR3 DNA reads TGCGCCAGCAGCCAGAGACTAGCGGGGGTTACAACTAGCACAGATACGCAGTATTTT. Residues: CASSQRLAGVTTSTDTQYF.

The chain uses TRBV5-1 and TRBJ1-2; 7 bases are a match to TRBD1. Germline CDR1 SGHRS, CDR2 YFSETQ. The CDR3 contains 13 residues. V was clipped by 4 bases and J by 8 bases; unmatched bases: 8. CDR3 sequence (DNA): TGCGCCAGCAGCCCGCGACAGGGTGAGGGCTACACCTTC. This encodes CASSPRQGEGYTF.

CDR3 DNA sequence: TGTGCCAGAAGCTTACCCGCTGCTTTGGGCGGCTACACCTTC. It encodes CARSLPAALGGYTF. The chain joins TRBV7-5 to TRBJ1-2; the table's D call TRBD1 went unverified against the DNA. TRBV7-5 is shown as a pseudogene. This CDR3 is 14 amino acids long.

The rearrangement joins TRBV6-2 or TRBV6-3 to TRBJ2-3; tentatively, D is TRBD2 (6 bases). CDR3 length: 14 residues. The germline gives CDR1 MNHEY, CDR2 SVGEGT. V lost 3 bases and J lost 6, with 13 bases in between. The CDR3 spells CASSYSAGLDTQYF. Here the CDR3 DNA reads TGTGCCAGCAGTTATTCGGCGGGATTGGATACGCAGTATTTT.

V gene TRBV18 combines with J gene TRBJ2-1; TRBD2 aligns across 8 bases. Germline CDR1 and CDR2: KGHSH and LQKENI. This CDR3 has 14 amino acids. With V trimmed by 6 bases and J by 5 bases, 6 bases remained unmatched. The CDR3, as DNA: TGTGCCAGCTCGGTAGCGGGGACCCACAATGAGCAGTTCTTC. Encoded protein: CASSVAGTHNEQFF.

This chain links TRBV18 with TRBJ1-1; D may be TRBD1 (5 bases). Germline CDR1 KGHSH, CDR2 LQKENI. V gave up 2 bases and J gave up 8 bases, with 12 bases separating them. This CDR3 has 13 residues. The CDR3 here is CASSPMQGNEAFF. CDR3 bases: TGTGCCAGCTCACCAATGCAGGGTAACGAAGCTTTCTTT.

The V and J genes are TRBV10-3 and TRBJ2-7; 7 bases agree with TRBD2. V gave up 4 bases and J gave up 0 bases; unmatched junction bases: 3. This CDR3 region has 14 residues. The germline gives CDR1 ENHRY, CDR2 SYGVKD. The CDR3 bases are TGTGCCATCAGTGCGGGGGGTTCCTCCTACGAGCAGTACTTC. Protein product: CAISAGGSSYEQYF.

The chain employs TRBV7-9 and TRBJ2-5; 7 nucleotides line up with TRBD2. V was clipped by 5 bases and J by 4 bases; unmatched bases: 16. The CDR3 totals 17 residues. CDR1 and CDR2 (germline): SEHNR, FQNEAQ (reference sequence). The CDR3 protein is CASSPGVLGTNGETQYF. The DNA for the CDR3 is TGTGCCAGCAGCCCGGGCGTTTTAGGGACTAATGGAGAGACCCAGTACTTC. Based on the CDR3 plus reference TRBV7-9 and TRBJ2-5, the full variable domain is DTGVSQNPRHKITKRGQNVTFRCDPISEHNRLYWYRQTLGQGPEFLTYFQNEAQLEKSRLLSDRFSAERPKGSFSTLEIQRTEQGDSAMYLCASSPGVLGTNGETQYFGPGTRLLVL.